This T cell receptor beta chain came from a study of CD8 T cells in ankylosing spondylitis. The study's findings and limits: Prior work had noted some motif variants in reactive arthritis blood and synovial fluid. The study identified a TCR beta motif of fewer than 10 highly homologous variants that appeared characteristic of ankylosing spondylitis blood.

Germline lookup yields CDR1 SQVTM and CDR2 ANQGSEA. V dropped 7 bases and J dropped 5 bases, with 17 bases sitting between them. CDR3 length: 13 amino acids. TCRdb analysed the 5' RACE reads with MiXCR anew, one entry per CDR3 protein. The table lists some 840,000 distinct CDR3 sequences, approximately 10% of them singletons. This clonotype was observed at least ten times. Its specificity is not known. This TCR came from a male donor with ankylosing spondylitis. The chain carries TRBV29-1 and TRBJ2-5, with D perhaps given as TRBD1 or TRBD2 (5 bases each). The sample consisted of blood, either unsorted or a sorted T cell fraction (not recorded which). DNA of the CDR3: TGCAGCGGGGGATCTGGGGGAGCGGAGACCCAGTACTTC. Protein product: CSGGSGGAETQYF.